This T cell receptor beta chain was obtained from a study of T cells in localized non-small cell lung cancer. The count of this clone is one. Germline V CDR1 and CDR2: KGHSH, LQKENI. The CDR3 contains 14 residues. V was pared by 2 bases and J by 3 bases, with 2 bases of the junction left unmatched. Data came from immunoSEQ multiplex PCR; TCRdb stores just in-frame clones and leaves some out. The data show roughly 16,000 clones, 85% seen once. This sample comprised peripheral blood, obtained before any cancer treatment. This chain links TRBV18 with TRBJ2-7, with TRBD1 matching over 9 bases. This sequence originates from a woman aged 40 to 75 with stage I lung adenocarcinoma. The CDR3 reads CASSPTGQGYEQYF. The CDR3 DNA follows: TGTGCCAGCTCACCAACGGGACAGGGCTACGAGCAGTACTTC.